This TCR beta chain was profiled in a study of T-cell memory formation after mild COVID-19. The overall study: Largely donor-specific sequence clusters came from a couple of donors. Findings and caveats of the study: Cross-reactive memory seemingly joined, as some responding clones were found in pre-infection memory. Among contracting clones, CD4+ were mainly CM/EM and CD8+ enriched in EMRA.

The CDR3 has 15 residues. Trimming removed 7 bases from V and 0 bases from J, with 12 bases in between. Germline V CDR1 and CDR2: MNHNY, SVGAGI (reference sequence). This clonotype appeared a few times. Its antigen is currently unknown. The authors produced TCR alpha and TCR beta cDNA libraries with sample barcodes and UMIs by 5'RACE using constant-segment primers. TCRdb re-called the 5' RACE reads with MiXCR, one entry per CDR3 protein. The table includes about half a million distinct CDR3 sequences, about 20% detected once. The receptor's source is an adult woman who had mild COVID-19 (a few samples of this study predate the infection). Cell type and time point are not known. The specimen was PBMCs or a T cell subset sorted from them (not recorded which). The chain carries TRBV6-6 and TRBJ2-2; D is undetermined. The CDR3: CASTITGANTGELFF. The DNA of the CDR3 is TGTGCCAGCACCATAACTGGCGCGAACACCGGGGAGCTGTTTTTT.